This T cell receptor beta chain was recorded in a study of cytomegalovirus exposure and HLA in healthy donors (dated by TCRdb to about 2017). Concerning the study at large: According to a later analysis, the 110 or so validation repertoires were produced on the same platform as the approximately 620 repertoires of the first cohort. The study combined high-throughput TCR immunosequencing, statistical association of individual TCRs with disease status, and machine learning to predict cytomegalovirus infection status. Along with the approximately 700-subject first cohort, a separate validation cohort of around 110 different subjects was used. The aim of the study was to test whether cataloging public T cell receptors could identify signatures of past pathogen exposure. Results and caveats for the whole study, not just this receptor: Most TCR sequences were seen in very few donors, while some public TCRs were found in many individuals. The classifier was reported to diagnose cytomegalovirus status with high specificity and sensitivity in both the original and validation cohorts. The validation cohort had no HLA typing available for a later analysis, so co-occurrence within that cohort was assessed over all 120 or so repertoires. Three of the identified cytomegalovirus-associated TCR beta chains were confirmed in vitro to be specific for cytomegalovirus antigens. It was suggested by the authors that the approach could potentially be generalized to other disease states and immunological phenotypes. The study gave a list of some 150 TCR beta chains associated with cytomegalovirus. Of the cluster scores, 90% to 95% were above 0 in a later analysis, which found that TCRs clustered in the first cohort also tended to co-occur in the 110 or so validation repertoires.

Including the terminal cysteine and phenylalanine, the CDR3 comprises 18 residues. Only the CDR3 DNA is retained, 54 bases long and in frame from the first base. Via the germline V gene, CDR1 is MRHNA and CDR2 SNTAGT. Trimming accounts for 4 bases at V and 0 bases at J, while the number of junction bases matched to no gene is 9. The donors belonged to the validation cohort of about 110 subjects, which was separate from the 666-subject first cohort. On this clone: There is no known antigen for this receptor. Per-base qualities were not stored, and no clone one base away is much larger.

Libraries were constructed by the immunoSEQ multiplex PCR assay. The original methods were these. A statistical classification framework was built to diagnose cytomegalovirus status from the catalog of TCR beta chain sequences. TCRdb stores this immuneACCESS table with in-frame sequences only. Part of the clones is absent; in the studies checked, under half of the shortfall reflects unresolved V genes, and no reason is known for the rest. The DNA gave D and trimming, while V, J and clone size come from that table. The sample data list roughly 230,000 clones, and about nine tenths of these were observed just once. The ten largest clones capture approximately 3% of the sample.

The rearrangement combines TRBV6-4 with TRBJ1-5; a stretch of 10 junction bases matches TRBD1. Specimen: PBMCs. The receptor comes from a woman aged 25 to 39 in good health and CMV-seronegative. At the DNA level, the sequence is TGTGCCAGCAGTGGAGGACAGGGGGGTAAAGATAGCAATCAGCCCCAGCATTTT. Protein translation: CASSGGQGGKDSNQPQHF.